The rows below give T cell receptor beta chains drawn from one sample of a study of T-cell memory formation after mild COVID-19. MiXCR was run by TCRdb on the 5' RACE reads, yielding one entry per CDR3 protein. The sample has fewer than 650,000 distinct CDR3 sequences, around 15% seen once; the top ten hold 8.1%. Sequenced: PBMCs or a T cell subset sorted from them (not recorded which). These TCRs come from an adult woman who had mild COVID-19 (a few samples of this study predate the infection). Cell type and time point are not known. Each CDR3 is given with its conserved first and last residue.

>TRBV5-6
CASSLSSVETQYF
>TRBV5-4
CASSLTPNQPQHF
>TRBV27
CASRKGDRFTDTQYF
>TRBV5-1
CASSLDGSGGDTQYF
>TRBV3-1
CASSIYQGYEQYF
>TRBV19
CASSLRQSPNTEAFF
>TRBV20-1
CSASSGNQPQHF
>TRBV3-1
CASSQRDLAYGYTF
>TRBV30
CAWSVKGTTGELFF
>TRBV12-3/TRBV12-4
CASSPGSKETQYF
>TRBV12-3/TRBV12-4
CASSLNGQKAYEQYF
>TRBV24-1
CATSAGTGDYEQYF
>TRBV6-2/TRBV6-3
CASSGADLYEQYF
>TRBV5-5
CASSQVGRGLQSYEQYF
>TRBV24-1
CATLEGSYEQYF
>TRBV7-9
CASSTFRPGEELFF
>TRBV24-1
CATSDFDSPEQYF
>TRBV20-1
CSARAGGAGIGELFF
>TRBV7-9
CASTLTGQGGPLHF
>TRBV9
CASSVASGDNNEQFF
>TRBV20-1
CSATGAAYEQYF
>TRBV3-1
CASSQGAGSINEQFF
>TRBV15
CATSKGLGVTDTQYF
>TRBV6-2/TRBV6-3
CASSYHRVAYRYGYTF
>TRBV20-1
CSAPRLAGLSYNEQFF
>TRBV7-9
CASSPGRNLGTGDTQYF
>TRBV9
CASSGGPTGANEQYF
>TRBV14
CASSQGNEGETQYF
>TRBV5-1
CASSLVRVATEAFF
>TRBV7-9
CALREGNTEAFF
>TRBV4-1
CASSQMRGQGSYEQYF
>TRBV5-1
CASSASGMTFTDTQYF
>TRBV5-1
CASSLSQVVNTEAFF
>TRBV21-1
CASTPSRTGGGEPQHF
>TRBV18
CASSPRRAGDSNQPQHF
>TRBV5-6
CASSLESRWNEKLFF
>TRBV29-1
CSVPPDRGLQETQYF
>TRBV5-5
CASSLRRGTDTQYF
>TRBV14
CASSQVGLSEFF
>TRBV5-4
CASSLEATGELFF
>TRBV5-1
CASSSDRAFSYEQYF
>TRBV27
CASSLSPGSNQPQHF
>TRBV5-1
CASSLLGQGSTDTQYF
>TRBV10-3
CAISESGTPGGELFF
>TRBV7-6
CASSMDSYEQYF
>TRBV12-3/TRBV12-4
CASSDPTGKEAFF
>TRBV29-1
CSVEDRAKNIQYF
>TRBV5-1
CASSSGGTSGSSYNEQFF
>TRBV12-3/TRBV12-4
CASAPRTNEKLFF
>TRBV10-3
CAISGGRQGFTYEQYF
>TRBV29-1
CSAGGRNTEAFF
>TRBV12-3/TRBV12-4
CASSLGLTGAGTDTQYF
>TRBV30
CAWSVSLIQPQHF
>TRBV18
CASSLGQVYYGYTF
>TRBV6-4
CASSVGNNEKLFF